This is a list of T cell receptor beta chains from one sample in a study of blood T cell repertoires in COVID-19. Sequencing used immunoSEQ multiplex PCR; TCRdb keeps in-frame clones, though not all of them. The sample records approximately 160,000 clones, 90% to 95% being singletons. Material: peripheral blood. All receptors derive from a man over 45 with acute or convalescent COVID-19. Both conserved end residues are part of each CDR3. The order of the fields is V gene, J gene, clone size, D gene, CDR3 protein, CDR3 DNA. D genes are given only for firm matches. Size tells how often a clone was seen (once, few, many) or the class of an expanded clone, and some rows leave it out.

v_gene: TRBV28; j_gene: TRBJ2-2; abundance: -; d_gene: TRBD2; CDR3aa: CASSVPGLAVFANTGELFF; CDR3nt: TGTGCCAGCAGTGTACCGGGACTAGCGGTTTTCGCGAACACCGGGGAGCTGTTTTTT
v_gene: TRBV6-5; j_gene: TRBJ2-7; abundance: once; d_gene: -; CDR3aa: CASQAGLTYEQYF; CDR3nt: TGTGCCAGTCAGGCAGGGCTGACCTACGAGCAGTACTTC
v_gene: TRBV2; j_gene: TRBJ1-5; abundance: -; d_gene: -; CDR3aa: CASESGNNQPQHF; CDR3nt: TGTGCCAGCGAATCAGGGAATAATCAGCCCCAGCATTTT
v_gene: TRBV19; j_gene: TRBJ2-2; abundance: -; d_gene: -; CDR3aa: CASSISGSGDYTGELFF; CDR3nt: TGTGCCAGTAGTATAAGCGGCAGCGGTGACTACACCGGGGAGCTGTTTTTT
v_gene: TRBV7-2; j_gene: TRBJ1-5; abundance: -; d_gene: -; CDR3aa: CASSLTGWNSNQPQHF; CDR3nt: TGTGCCAGCAGCTTAACAGGGTGGAATAGCAATCAGCCCCAGCATTTT
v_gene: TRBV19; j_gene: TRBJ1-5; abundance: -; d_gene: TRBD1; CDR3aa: CASQSGQQNQPQHF; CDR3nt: TGTGCCAGTCAGTCGGGACAGCAAAATCAGCCCCAGCATTTT
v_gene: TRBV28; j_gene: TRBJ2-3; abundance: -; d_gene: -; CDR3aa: CASSFQPLEDTQYF; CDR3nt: TGTGCCAGCAGTTTTCAACCTCTAGAAGATACGCAGTATTTT
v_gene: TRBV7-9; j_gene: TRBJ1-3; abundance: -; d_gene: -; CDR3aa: CASVLSGNTIYF; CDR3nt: TGTGCCAGCGTCCTATCTGGAAACACCATATATTTT
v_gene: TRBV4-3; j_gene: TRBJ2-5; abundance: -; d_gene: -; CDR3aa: CASSQRDGETQYF; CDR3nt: TGCGCCAGCAGCCAACGCGACGGGGAGACCCAGTACTTC
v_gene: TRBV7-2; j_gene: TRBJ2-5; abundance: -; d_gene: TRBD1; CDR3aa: CASSWATGAQETQYF; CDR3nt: TGTGCCAGCAGCTGGGCTACAGGGGCCCAAGAGACCCAGTACTTC
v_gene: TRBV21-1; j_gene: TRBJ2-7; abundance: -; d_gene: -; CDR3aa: CASSKARDRERPGLAGVNEQYF; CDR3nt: TGTGCCAGCAGCAAAGCCCGGGACAGAGAAAGACCGGGACTAGCGGGAGTGAACGAGCAGTACTTC
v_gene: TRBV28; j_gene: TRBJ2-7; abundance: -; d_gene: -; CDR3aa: CASSLSSLTGTYEQYF; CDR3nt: TGTGCCAGCAGTTTATCCTCCCTGACAGGTACCTACGAGCAGTACTTC
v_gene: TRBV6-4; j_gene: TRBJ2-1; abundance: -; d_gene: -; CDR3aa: CASSDSEYNEQFF; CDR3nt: TGTGCCAGCAGTGATAGTGAGTACAATGAGCAGTTCTTC
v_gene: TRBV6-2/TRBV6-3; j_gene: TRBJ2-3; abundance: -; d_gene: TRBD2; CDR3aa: CASSYPLGREDSTDTQYF; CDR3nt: TGTGCCAGCAGTTACCCCTTAGGGCGGGAGGACAGCACAGATACGCAGTATTTT
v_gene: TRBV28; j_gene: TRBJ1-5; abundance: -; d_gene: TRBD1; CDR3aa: CASSLPDRVWQPQHF; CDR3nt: TGTGCCAGCAGTTTACCCGACAGGGTATGGCAGCCCCAGCATTTT
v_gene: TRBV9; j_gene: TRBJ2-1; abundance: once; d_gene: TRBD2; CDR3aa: CASSVQAGGLNEQFF; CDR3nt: TGTGCCAGCAGCGTGCAAGCGGGAGGACTGAATGAGCAGTTCTTC
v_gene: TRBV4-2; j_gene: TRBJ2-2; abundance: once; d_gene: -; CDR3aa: CASSQNRPPQGGTGELFF; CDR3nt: TGTGCCAGCAGCCAGAACCGGCCGCCCCAGGGGGGCACCGGGGAGCTGTTTTTT
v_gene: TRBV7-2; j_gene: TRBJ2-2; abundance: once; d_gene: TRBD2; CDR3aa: CASSAVGAGAHTGELFF; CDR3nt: TGTGCCAGCAGCGCAGTGGGAGCGGGAGCCCACACCGGGGAGCTGTTTTTT
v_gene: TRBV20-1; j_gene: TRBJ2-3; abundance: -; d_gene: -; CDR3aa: CSASPGGGTDTQYF; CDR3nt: TGCAGTGCCAGTCCTGGGGGCGGCACAGATACGCAGTATTTT
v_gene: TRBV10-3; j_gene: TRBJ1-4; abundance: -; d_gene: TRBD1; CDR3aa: CAISEWYRGEPTNEKLFF; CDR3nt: TGTGCCATCAGTGAGTGGTACAGGGGTGAGCCAACTAATGAAAAACTGTTTTTT
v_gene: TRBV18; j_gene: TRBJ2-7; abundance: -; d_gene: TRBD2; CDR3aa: CASSPPNRGGEQYF; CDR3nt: TGTGCCAGCTCACCCCCAAACCGGGGGGGCGAGCAGTACTTC
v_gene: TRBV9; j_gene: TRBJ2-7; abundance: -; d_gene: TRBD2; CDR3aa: CASSVTPSGRYEQYF; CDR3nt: TGTGCCAGCAGCGTAACCCCTAGCGGGAGGTACGAGCAGTACTTC
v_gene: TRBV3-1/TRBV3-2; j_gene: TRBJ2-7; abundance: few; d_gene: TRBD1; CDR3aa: CASSHRDRAPQAQYF; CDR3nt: TGTGCCAGCAGCCACCGGGACAGGGCCCCCCAGGCGCAGTACTTC
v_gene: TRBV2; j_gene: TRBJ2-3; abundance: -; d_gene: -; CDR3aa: CASSAERGSTDTQYF; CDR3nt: TGTGCCAGCAGTGCGGAACGGGGTAGCACAGATACGCAGTATTTT
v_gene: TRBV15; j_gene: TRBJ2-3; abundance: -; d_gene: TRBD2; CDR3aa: CATSPGGRRADTQYF; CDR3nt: TGTGCCACCAGCCCGGGCGGGAGGAGGGCAGATACGCAGTATTTT
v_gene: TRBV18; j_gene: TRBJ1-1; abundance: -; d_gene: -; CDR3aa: CASSPQGVNTEAFF; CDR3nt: TGTGCCAGCTCACCACAGGGGGTTAACACTGAAGCTTTCTTT
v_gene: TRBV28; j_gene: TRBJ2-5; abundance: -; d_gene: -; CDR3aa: CASSHGQSGQETQYF; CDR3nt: TGTGCCAGCAGTCACGGACAGAGCGGCCAAGAGACCCAGTACTTC
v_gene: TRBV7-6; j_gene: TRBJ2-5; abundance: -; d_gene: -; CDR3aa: CASSLDDSLETQYF; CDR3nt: TGTGCCAGCAGCTTAGACGACAGCCTCGAGACCCAGTACTTC